This T cell receptor beta chain was sequenced during a study of vaccination and CD4 T cells after COVID-19. Study findings and constraints: A median of around 86% of reactive clones, in convalescent patients, became evident only post-vaccination.

Described treatment: roughly nine-day PBMC culture with coronavirus spike peptide pools or control peptides (ViraFEST assay). Expansion of antigen-specific T cells with peptide pools by ViraFEST preceded sequencing of TCRs. About this clonotype: What it recognizes is unknown.

Cultured CD4+ T cell DNA was sequenced using the Oncomine TCR Beta short-read assay. TCRdb itself ran the PCR reads through MiXCR, one entry per CDR3 protein. The sample includes about 15,000 distinct CDR3 sequences, 60% to 75% of them seen just once. Sequenced sample: CD4+ T cells from blood, cultured in vitro. The sequence was collected from a human donor who had recovered from COVID-19.

The CDR3, as DNA: TGTGCCAGCAGAAGAGATGTGTGGGCACTCCCAGATACGCAGTATTTT. As protein: CASRRDVWALPDTQYF. This sequence joins TRBV6-1 and TRBJ2-3; D remains unclear. Germline CDR1 is MNHNS and CDR2 is SASEGT. Trimming took off 6 bases at V and 4 bases at J, with 20 bases between the two ends. The length of the CDR3 is 16 residues.